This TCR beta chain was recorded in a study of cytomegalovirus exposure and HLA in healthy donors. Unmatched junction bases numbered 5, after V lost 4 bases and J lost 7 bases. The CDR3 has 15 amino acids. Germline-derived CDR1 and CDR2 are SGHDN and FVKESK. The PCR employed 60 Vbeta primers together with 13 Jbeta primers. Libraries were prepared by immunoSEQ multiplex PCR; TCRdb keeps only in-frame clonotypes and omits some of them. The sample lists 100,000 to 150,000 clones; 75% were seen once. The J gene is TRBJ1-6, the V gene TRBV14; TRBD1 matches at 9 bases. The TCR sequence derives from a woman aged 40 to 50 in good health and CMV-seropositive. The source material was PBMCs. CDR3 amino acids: CASSRTGTGNSPLHF. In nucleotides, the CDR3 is TGTGCCAGCAGCCGGACCGGGACAGGGAATTCACCCCTCCACTTT.